These T cell receptor beta chains were read from a single sample in a study of OX40 agonist ivuxolimab in advanced cancers. Profiled with immunoSEQ multiplex PCR; TCRdb holds only in-frame clones, not every one. The sample lists 30,000 to 45,000 clones, roughly 92% occurring once. The starting material was CD4+ or CD8+ T cells sorted from blood, obtained in a trial of the OX40 agonist ivuxolimab. These receptors originate from an adult with an advanced solid tumor such as melanoma, head and neck, liver or kidney cancer. CDR3s include the opening cysteine and the closing phenylalanine or tryptophan. The D gene is left open where the match is weak. The size of a clone is reported for some rows only, either as once, few or many, or as a class for expanded clones.

j_call d_call clone_size v_call cdr3_aa cdr3_nt
TRBJ2-1 TRBD2 . TRBV28 CASSLSGGNEQFF TGTGCCAGCAGTTTGTCCGGGGGGAATGAGCAGTTCTTC
TRBJ2-7 . medium-sized TRBV28 CASSSEQGFPTEYF TGTGCCAGCAGTTCGGAGCAGGGATTCCCAACTGAGTACTTC
TRBJ2-7 TRBD1 . TRBV28 CASSLRADRGLTYEQYF TGTGCCAGCAGTTTACGGGCCGACAGGGGCCTTACCTACGAGCAGTACTTC
TRBJ2-2 . . TRBV9 CASSVTFPGELFF TGTGCCAGCAGCGTAACTTTCCCCGGGGAGCTGTTTTTT
TRBJ2-7 TRBD2 . TRBV6-6 CASSLRSGKSEQYF TGTGCCAGCAGTCTCCGAAGCGGGAAGAGCGAGCAGTACTTC
TRBJ1-2 . . TRBV29-1 CSVDGDYYGYTF TGCAGCGTTGACGGGGATTACTATGGCTACACCTTC
TRBJ2-7 TRBD2 . TRBV13 CASSLAGLSYEQYF TGTGCCAGCAGCTTAGCGGGACTATCCTACGAGCAGTACTTC
TRBJ2-5 TRBD2 . TRBV7-6 CASGGGRQETQYF TGTGCCAGCGGCGGGGGGAGACAGGAGACCCAGTACTTC
TRBJ2-5 . . TRBV10-2 CASTSTESQETQYF TGCGCCAGCACCTCAACGGAGTCCCAAGAGACCCAGTACTTC
TRBJ2-5 TRBD1 . TRBV2 CAMVMDRGLDGSFGETQYF TGTGCCATGGTCATGGACAGGGGGCTCGACGGGAGTTTTGGTGAGACCCAGTACTTC
TRBJ2-7 . . TRBV7-9 CASGQPSSYEQYF TGTGCCAGTGGACAGCCAAGCTCCTACGAGCAGTACTTC
TRBJ2-5 . once TRBV2 CASRFPGTRVQETQYF TGTGCCAGCAGGTTTCCTGGAACCCGGGTCCAAGAGACCCAGTACTTC
TRBJ2-7 TRBD1 . TRBV4-1 CASSQVTGGTYEQYF TGCGCCAGCAGCCAAGTGACAGGGGGAACCTACGAGCAGTACTTC
TRBJ2-4 . once TRBV18 CASSPFQIAKNIQYF TGTGCCAGCTCACCATTTCAGATAGCCAAAAACATTCAGTACTTC
TRBJ2-7 . . TRBV27 CASSLGLAYEQYF TGTGCCAGCAGTTTGGGACTGGCCTACGAGCAGTACTTC
TRBJ2-5 TRBD2 . TRBV29-1 CSGIPGLAKETQYF TGCAGCGGAATTCCGGGACTAGCGAAGGAGACCCAGTACTTC
TRBJ2-1 . . TRBV4-2 CASSQGDGDFYNEQFF TGTGCCAGCAGCCAAGGGGACGGAGACTTCTACAATGAGCAGTTCTTC
TRBJ1-1 TRBD1 few TRBV30 CAWSQGADTEAFF TGTGCCTGGAGTCAGGGGGCGGACACTGAAGCTTTCTTT
TRBJ2-7 TRBD1 . TRBV28 CASTLPGQGPYEQYF TGTGCCAGCACCCTACCAGGACAGGGCCCCTACGAGCAGTACTTC